This T cell receptor (beta chain) was observed in a study of resident and recirculating memory T cells in vitiligo. Looking at the study overall: Epidermis came from shave biopsies of lesional and nonlesional sites, plus PBMCs. No cells were sorted; samples were homogenized just before genomic DNA extraction.

Measured with immunoSEQ multiplex PCR; TCRdb has only the in-frame clones, and not every one. The profile shows tens of thousands of clones, roughly nine tenths of them singletons. Study-wide points: Clonality differed among vitiligo lesions, with no unique dominant clone.

Germline V gives CDR1 KGHSH, CDR2 LQKENI. The J segment lost 8 bases and the V segment lost 5 bases, leaving 12 bases of the junction unmatched. This CDR3 spans 15 amino acids. A note on this clone: Its antigen is unknown.

The sample consisted of blood. The rearrangement links TRBV18 to TRBJ1-2, with 9 nucleotides matching TRBD1. This receptor was identified in a male donor with vitiligo. CDR3 nucleotide sequence: TGTGCCAGCTCATCCCTACCCGGGACAGGGAGAGGCTACACCTTC. Its protein is CASSSLPGTGRGYTF.